This T cell receptor beta chain was found in a study of cytomegalovirus exposure and HLA in healthy donors. Across the whole study: An analysis done earlier identified about 120 million unique TCR beta sequences from about 180 million T cells.

The PCR used 60 Vbeta and 13 Jbeta primers. The method was immunoSEQ multiplex PCR; TCRdb's version includes in-frame clones alone and lacks a portion of them. There are about 180,000 clones in the sample; about 80% occur only once, and approximately 1.5% lies in the top ten. The CDR3 length is 14 residues. The germline CDR1 and CDR2 sequences are SGHVS and FQNEAQ. Trimming removed 1 base from V and 5 bases from J, with 12 bases in between. Material for sequencing was PBMCs. The clonotype originates from a man aged 18 to 30 in good health and CMV-seronegative. The chain joins TRBV7-8 to TRBJ2-7; D unclear. CDR3 DNA: TGTGCCAGCAGCTTAGTAGAGACTTCTGACGAGCAGTACTTC. This codes for CASSLVETSDEQYF.